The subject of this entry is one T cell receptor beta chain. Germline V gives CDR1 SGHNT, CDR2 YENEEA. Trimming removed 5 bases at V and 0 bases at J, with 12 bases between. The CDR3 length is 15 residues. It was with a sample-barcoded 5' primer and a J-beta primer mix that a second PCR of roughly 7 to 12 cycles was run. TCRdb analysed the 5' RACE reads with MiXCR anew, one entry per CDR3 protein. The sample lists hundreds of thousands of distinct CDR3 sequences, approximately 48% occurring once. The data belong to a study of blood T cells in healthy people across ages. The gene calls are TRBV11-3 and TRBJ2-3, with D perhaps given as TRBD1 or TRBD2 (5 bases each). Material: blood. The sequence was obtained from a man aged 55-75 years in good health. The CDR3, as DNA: TGTGCCAGCAGCCGGGGCCCAACTAGCACAGATACGCAGTATTTT. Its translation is CASSRGPTSTDTQYF.